Reported below is one T cell receptor (beta chain). Its target is unknown. The CDR3 sequence is 14 residues long. Germline assignment: CDR1 SGHDT and CDR2 YYEEEE. Trimming pared 5 bases from V and 10 bases from J, leaving 16 bases between. TCRdb independently ran MiXCR on the RT-PCR reads; one entry per CDR3 protein. The table has fewer than 600,000 distinct CDR3 sequences, around 7.9% seen once. This sample is drawn from a study of response to subunit inactivated influenza vaccine. Study-wide results and limits: Seasonal influenza vaccination, on each occasion, was suggested by the authors to recruit few new T cells.

The origin of this receptor is a man in his fifties or sixties who received an inactivated influenza vaccine. The chain links TRBV5-6 to TRBJ1-6; D perhaps matches TRBD1 (5 bases). Sequenced material: PBMCs from blood, taken less than 25 months after vaccination. CDR3 bases: TGTGCCAGCAGTCCCCTGGGAGGGGAGTCACCCCTCCACTTT. It is translated as CASSPLGGESPLHF.